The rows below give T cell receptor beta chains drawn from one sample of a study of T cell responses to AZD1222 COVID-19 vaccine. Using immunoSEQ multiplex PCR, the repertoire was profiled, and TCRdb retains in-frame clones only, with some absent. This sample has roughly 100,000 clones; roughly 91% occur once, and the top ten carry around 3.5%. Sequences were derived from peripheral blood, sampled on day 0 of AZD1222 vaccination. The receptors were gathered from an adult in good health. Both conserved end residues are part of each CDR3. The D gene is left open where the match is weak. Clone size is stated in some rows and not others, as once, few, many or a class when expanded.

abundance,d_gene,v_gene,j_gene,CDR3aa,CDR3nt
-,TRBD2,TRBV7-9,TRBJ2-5,CASSLEDDSGGQETQYF,TGTGCCAGCAGCTTAGAGGATGATAGCGGGGGACAAGAGACCCAGTACTTC
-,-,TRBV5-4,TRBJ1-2,CASSPEIGTFYGYTF,TGTGCCAGCAGCCCAGAAATCGGGACATTCTATGGCTACACCTTC
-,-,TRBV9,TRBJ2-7,CASSGGGDRTPYEQYF,TGTGCCAGCAGCGGCGGGGGCGACAGAACCCCCTACGAGCAGTACTTC
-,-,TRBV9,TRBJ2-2,CASSVPANTGELFF,TGTGCCAGCAGCGTACCCGCGAACACCGGGGAGCTGTTTTTT
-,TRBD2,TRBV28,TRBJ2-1,CASSSPTSGSYNEQFF,TGTGCCAGCAGTTCGCCGACTAGCGGGTCATACAATGAGCAGTTCTTC
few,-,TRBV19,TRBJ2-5,CASSIDITGLVGTQYF,TGTGCCAGTAGTATCGACATTACAGGGTTGGTGGGGACCCAGTACTTC
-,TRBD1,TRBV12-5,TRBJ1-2,CASGLVLGQGAGKYGYTF,TGTGCTAGTGGTTTGGTACTGGGACAGGGGGCAGGGAAGTATGGCTACACCTTC
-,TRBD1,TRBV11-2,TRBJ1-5,CASSRTGRGALQHF,TGTGCCAGCAGCCGGACAGGGAGAGGGGCTTTACAGCATTTT
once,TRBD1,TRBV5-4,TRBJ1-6,CASSLPGQNNSPLHF,TGTGCCAGCAGCCTTCCGGGACAGAATAATTCACCCCTCCACTTT
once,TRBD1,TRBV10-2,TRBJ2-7,CASRQGASEQYF,TGCGCCAGCAGACAGGGGGCGAGCGAGCAGTACTTC
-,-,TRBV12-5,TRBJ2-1,CASGLRAGWGEQFF,TGTGCTAGTGGTTTGCGGGCCGGGTGGGGTGAGCAGTTCTTC
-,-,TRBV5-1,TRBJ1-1,CASKGNTEAFF,TGCGCCAGCAAGGGGAACACTGAAGCTTTCTTT
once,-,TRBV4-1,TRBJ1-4,CASSQDWGPSKKLFF,TGCGCCAGCAGCCAAGATTGGGGACCCAGCAAAAAACTGTTTTTT
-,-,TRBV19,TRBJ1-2,CASSTDLSGYTF,TGTGCCAGTAGTACAGACCTTTCTGGCTACACCTTC
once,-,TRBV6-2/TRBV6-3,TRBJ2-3,CASSYELDPDTQYF,TGTGCCAGCAGTTACGAATTAGACCCAGATACGCAGTATTTT
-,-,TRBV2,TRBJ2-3,CASSAGTRGTDTQYF,TGTGCCAGCAGTGCGGGGACACGAGGCACAGATACGCAGTATTTT
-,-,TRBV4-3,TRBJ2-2,CASSQWGFGGELFF,TGCGCCAGCAGCCAGTGGGGGTTCGGCGGGGAGCTGTTTTTT
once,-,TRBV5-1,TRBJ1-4,CASSSVKGANEKLFF,TGCGCCAGCAGCTCGGTGAAGGGGGCTAATGAAAAACTGTTTTTT
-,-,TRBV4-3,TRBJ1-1,CASSQDFDWLEAFF,TGCGCCAGCAGCCAAGATTTCGATTGGCTTGAAGCTTTCTTT
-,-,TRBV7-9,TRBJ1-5,CASSLGAGGDQPQHF,TGTGCCAGCAGCTTAGGAGCTGGGGGCGATCAGCCCCAGCATTTT
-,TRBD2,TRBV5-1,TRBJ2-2,CASSLASSGHTGELFF,TGCGCCAGCAGCTTGGCCTCTAGCGGGCACACCGGGGAGCTGTTTTTT
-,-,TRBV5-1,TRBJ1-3,CASSLTALGNTIYF,TGCGCCAGCAGCCTAACTGCTCTGGGAAACACCATATATTTT
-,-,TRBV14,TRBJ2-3,CASSRAGGAIDTQYF,TGTGCCAGCAGCCGGGCAGGGGGGGCCATAGATACGCAGTATTTT
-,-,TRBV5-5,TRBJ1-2,CASSLSGQGTLGYTF,TGTGCCAGCAGCTTGTCTGGACAAGGTACCCTTGGCTACACCTTC
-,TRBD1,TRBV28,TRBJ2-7,CASSSPGGQGRGEQYF,TGTGCCAGCAGTTCCCCCGGGGGACAGGGGCGGGGAGAGCAGTACTTC
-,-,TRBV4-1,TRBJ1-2,CASSQLGGHGYTF,TGCGCCAGCAGCCAACTAGGCGGGCATGGCTACACCTTC
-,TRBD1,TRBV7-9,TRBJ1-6,CASSVQGARSPLHF,TGTGCCAGCAGCGTCCAGGGGGCCCGATCACCCCTCCACTTT
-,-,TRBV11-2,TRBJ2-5,CASSLFGAQYF,TGTGCCAGCAGCTTATTTGGTGCCCAGTACTTC
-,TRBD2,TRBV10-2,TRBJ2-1,CASRKRTSGRLDEQFF,TGCGCCAGCAGAAAAAGGACTAGCGGGAGGCTTGATGAGCAGTTCTTC
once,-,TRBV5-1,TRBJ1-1,CASSHPGTYNTEAFF,TGCGCCAGCAGCCATCCCGGGACATATAACACTGAAGCTTTCTTT
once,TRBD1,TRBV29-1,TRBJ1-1,CSVKIGTGIFNTEAFF,TGCAGCGTTAAAATCGGGACAGGGATTTTTAACACTGAAGCTTTCTTT
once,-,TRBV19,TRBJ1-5,CASNSRAGRFNQPQHF,TGTGCCAGTAATAGTAGGGCAGGGAGGTTCAATCAGCCCCAGCATTTT
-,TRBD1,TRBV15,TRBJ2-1,CATSRDRGQGEVNEQFF,TGTGCCACCAGCAGAGATCGTGGACAGGGGGAGGTTAATGAGCAGTTCTTC
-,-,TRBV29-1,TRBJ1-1,CSAGRGIENTEAFF,TGCAGCGCCGGGAGAGGGATTGAGAACACTGAAGCTTTCTTT
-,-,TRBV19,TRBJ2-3,CASSIDRDTQYF,TGTGCCAGTAGTATCGATCGAGATACGCAGTATTTT